Below are 22 T cell receptor beta chains sequenced from a single sample in a study of regulatory T cells in long-lasting Graves disease. Time point described: newly diagnosed GD, antithyroid drugs for less than 3 months. From RNA extracted from PBMCs, the TCR library was made. Researchers made TCR beta libraries by using iRepertoire HTBI primers and running Arm-PCR on CDR3 regions. TCRdb analysed the multiplex PCR reads with MiXCR anew, one entry per CDR3 protein. The data contain hundreds of thousands of distinct CDR3 sequences, 12% of them singletons. These data are also associated with another study on T cells in Graves' hyperthyroidism and ophthalmopathy.

The starting material was peripheral blood mononuclear cells (PBMCs), obtained at new diagnosis, from a patient treated with antithyroid drugs. These receptors originate from a woman aged 25-40 years with Graves disease.

In its sample, this clonotype was seen many times. The chain is built from TRBV20-1 and TRBJ1-2; 7 nucleotides match TRBD1. Per germline, CDR1 DFQATT and CDR2 SNEGSKA (reference sequence). J gave up 4 bases and V 0 bases, and 5 bases lay outside the gene matches. The length of the CDR3 is 14 residues. The CDR3 DNA is TGCAGTGCTAGAGATCAGGGGGGCGGCTATGGCTACACCTTC. This codes for CSARDQGGGYGYTF.

This clonotype was detected ten times or more. This chain links TRBV12-3 or TRBV12-4 with TRBJ1-3, with no clear D. Trimming shortened V by 8 bases and J by 2 bases, and 13 bases separated the two germline ends. The length of the CDR3 is 14 residues. CDR3 nucleotide sequence: TGTGCCAGCGACGAAGCGGCACCTGGAAACACCATATATTTT. This gives the protein CASDEAAPGNTIYF.

This clonotype appeared once. J is TRBJ1-6 and V is TRBV2; no firm D call. Germline V lookup: CDR1 SNHLY, CDR2 FYNNEI. Trimming took off 6 bases at V and 5 bases at J, with 8 bases between the two ends. The CDR3 consists of 13 residues. CDR3 protein: CASSSGDNSPLHF. DNA of the CDR3: TGTGCCAGCAGCTCCGGGGATAATTCACCCCTCCACTTT.

This clonotype was recorded at least ten times. The rearrangement joins TRBV20-1 to TRBJ2-3, with 11 bases identical to TRBD2. The V gene's germline CDR1 is DFQATT and CDR2 SNEGSKA (reference sequence). J lost 4 bases, V lost 0 bases, and 6 bases had no gene match. CDR3 length equals 16 residues. CDR3 amino acids: CSARDSLLAGADTQYF. The CDR3 nucleotides read TGCAGTGCTAGAGATAGTCTACTAGCGGGAGCAGATACGCAGTATTTT.

The CDR3 reads CSVKLHMGGNYGYTF. CDR3 nucleotides: TGCAGCGTGAAACTCCACATGGGGGGTAACTATGGCTACACCTTC. This chain links TRBV29-1 with TRBJ1-2, with TRBD1 as a possible D gene (5 bases). CDR1 and CDR2 (germline): SQVTM, ANQGSEA. Trimming removed 6 bases from V and 1 base from J, with 18 bases in between. The CDR3 length is 15 residues.

This clonotype was found a few times. The DNA for the CDR3 is TGTGCCAGCAGTGAATCTATTTCTACAGGGGCCTACAATGAGCAGTTCTTC. The encoded protein is CASSESISTGAYNEQFF. This chain connects TRBV25-1 to TRBJ2-1; 7 bases agree with TRBD1. This CDR3 has 17 residues. Looked up from germline, CDR1 is MGHDK and CDR2 is SYGVNS. The J segment lost 2 bases and the V segment lost 1 base, leaving 8 bases of the junction unmatched.

In its sample, this clonotype was seen many times. This chain links TRBV10-1 with TRBJ2-7; no definite D call. Between the trimmed V and J ends, which lost 3 bases and 6 bases, there was a span of 6 bases. CDR3 length: 11 amino acids. Germline V CDR1 and CDR2: WNHNN, SYGVQD (reference sequence). CDR3 coding DNA: TGCGCCAGCAGTGACGACGGCGAGCAGTACTTC. Translated: CASSDDGEQYF.

This clonotype was seen repeatedly, ten times or more. V is TRBV7-3 and J is TRBJ1-2; TRBD1 is a possible D gene (5 bases). This CDR3 spans 13 amino acids. In germline, CDR1 is SGHTA, CDR2 FQGTGA. The V end lost 5 bases, the J end lost 4 bases, and 11 bases lay between the germline ends. In DNA form, the CDR3 reads TGTGCCAGCAGCCGAGGGACTGGCTATGGCTACACCTTC. It encodes CASSRGTGYGYTF.

This chain uses TRBV6-1 with TRBJ2-5; D is unresolved. Germline-derived CDR1 and CDR2 are MNHNS and SASEGT. The ends were cut back, 2 bases at V and 5 bases at J, with 6 bases in the middle. This CDR3 is 12 amino acids long. The CDR3 loop is CASSENTETQYF. CDR3 bases: TGTGCCAGCAGTGAAAACACGGAGACCCAGTACTTC.

This clonotype was found many times. Here the CDR3 DNA reads TGTGCCAGCAGCCAAGTCGGGACGGTAAACTATGGCTACACCTTC. This sequence encodes CASSQVGTVNYGYTF. The chain recombines TRBV3-1 with TRBJ1-2; possibly TRBD1 for D (5 bases). Germline-derived CDR1 and CDR2 are LGHDT and YNNKEL (reference sequence). The CDR3 runs 15 residues. Deletions cut 1 base from V and 2 bases from J, with 11 bases between.

The sample holds many counts of this clonotype. This chain uses TRBV29-1 with TRBJ2-1; perhaps TRBD1 as D (6 bases). V dropped 2 bases and J dropped 7 bases, with 9 bases sitting between them. The CDR3 length is 12 residues. Looked up from germline, CDR1 is SQVTM and CDR2 is ANQGSEA. The DNA for the CDR3 is TGCAGCGTTGAAACAGGGTATAATGAGCAGTTCTTC. It encodes CSVETGYNEQFF.

The sample holds many counts of this clonotype. The rearrangement joins TRBV5-1 to TRBJ2-6, with 9 bases identical to TRBD1. V lost 0 bases to trimming and J lost 2 bases; unmatched junction nucleotides: 15. CDR1 is SGHRS and CDR2 is YFSETQ in the germline V gene. The CDR3 loop spans 21 amino acids. The DNA for the CDR3 is TGCGCCAGCAGCTTGGTTTTACAGGGGGCCCCTAACATCCCTGGGGCCAACGTCCTGACTTTC. As protein: CASSLVLQGAPNIPGANVLTF.

This clonotype was seen repeatedly, ten times or more. The chain recombines TRBV27 with TRBJ2-5; 12 bases are shared with TRBD2. Germline V lookup: CDR1 MNHEY, CDR2 SMNVEV (reference sequence). V lost 6 bases, J lost 5 bases, and 13 bases stayed unmatched. The CDR3 contains 17 residues. This chain's CDR3 is CASRRGTSGREGETQYF. The CDR3 DNA reads TGTGCCAGCAGACGAGGGACTAGCGGGCGAGAGGGGGAGACCCAGTACTTC.

This clonotype turned up a few times. The chain joins TRBV4-1 to TRBJ2-1; D is unresolved. Deletions cut 7 bases from V and 1 base from J, with 11 bases between. Germline V gene lookup returns CDR1 MGHRA and CDR2 YSYEKL. There are 14 residues in the CDR3. CDR3 protein: CASTLFISYNEQFF. CDR3 coding DNA: TGCGCCAGCACCCTTTTTATATCCTACAATGAGCAGTTCTTC.

Ten or more counts support this clonotype. The chain combines TRBV11-3 with TRBJ2-1, with 11 bases matching TRBD2. V gave up 6 bases and J gave up 7 bases; unmatched junction bases: 8. The CDR3 runs to 15 residues. Germline V gives CDR1 SGHNT, CDR2 YENEEA. The DNA for the CDR3 is TGTGCCAGCAGTATTGTTAGCGGGAGGGCGAATGAGCAGTTCTTC. Its translation is CASSIVSGRANEQFF.

This clonotype has at least ten counts. The chain has TRBV6-5 and TRBJ1-3; D unclear. This CDR3 spans 17 amino acids. Per germline, CDR1 MNHEY and CDR2 SVGAGI. The V gene lost 0 bases and the J gene lost 4 bases, with 16 bases spanning the gap. CDR3 nucleotide sequence: TGTGCCAGCAGTTACTCTCCAGGAGCAACGTCGGGAAACACCATATATTTT. It is translated as CASSYSPGATSGNTIYF.

This clonotype has a count of ten or more. This rearrangement joins TRBV28 to TRBJ1-5, with 8 bases fitting TRBD1. Germline V lookup: CDR1 MDHEN, CDR2 SYDVKM. This CDR3 has 14 amino acids. The junction had 6 bases not matched to a gene; V was cut back by 6 bases and J by 5 bases. The CDR3 spells CASSPGQGYQPQHF. The CDR3 region has the DNA TGTGCCAGCAGCCCCGGACAGGGTTATCAGCCCCAGCATTTT.

As concerns this clonotype: This may come from a read error, since a much larger clone is one base off. The chain uses TRBV7-2 and TRBJ2-1; weak D call: TRBD2 (6 bases). This CDR3 is built from 16 residues. Germline V gene data show CDR1 as SGHTA and CDR2 as FQGNSA. This chain's CDR3 is CASSLDGGTSYNERFF. The CDR3 DNA reads as TGTGCCAGCAGCTTAGATGGGGGGACTTCGTACAATGAGCGGTTCTTC. Based on the CDR3 plus reference TRBV7-2 and TRBJ2-1, the full variable domain is GAGVSQSPSNKVTEKGKDVELRCDPISGHTALYWYRQSLGQGLEFLIYFQGNSAPDKSGLPSDRFSAERTGGSVSTLTIQRTQQEDSAVYLCASSLDGGTSYNERFFGPGTRLTVL.

With regard to this clonotype: A single base separates this from a much larger clone, so it may be a read error. The J gene is TRBJ2-1, the V gene TRBV2; D uncertain. Germline V gene data show CDR1 as SNHLY and CDR2 as FYNNEI. The CDR3 consists of 10 residues. This CDR3 reads CASKVYEQSF. CDR3 coding DNA: TGTGCCAGCAAGGTCTATGAGCAGTCCTTC.

This sequence joins TRBV18 and TRBJ2-2, with TRBD1 matching 8 bases. Germline V gene lookup returns CDR1 KGHSH and CDR2 LQKENI. Losses at the gene ends were 5 bases for V and 7 bases for J; bases not matched to a gene: 6. The CDR3 runs 14 residues. CDR3 coding DNA: TGTGCCAGCTCAACGGACAGGGCTATCGGGGAGCTGTTTTTT. Protein product: CASSTDRAIGELFF.

This clonotype was seen more than once but under ten times. The chain has TRBV20-1 and TRBJ2-1; the match to TRBD2 covers 7 bases. J lost 5 bases, V lost 8 bases, and 9 bases had no gene match. The CDR3 is 13 residues long. The germline V gene has CDR1 DFQATT and CDR2 SNEGSKA (reference sequence). CDR3 bases: TGCAGTTTCGCCGGGACTACAGACAATGAGCAGTTCTTC. It yields the protein CSFAGTTDNEQFF.

Ten or more counts support this clonotype. The V call is TRBV9, the J call TRBJ2-1; 12 bases match TRBD2. The CDR3 covers 14 residues. The ends lost 6 bases at V and 9 bases at J; junction bases unmatched: 7. Germline V lookup: CDR1 SGDLS, CDR2 YYNGEE. The DNA for the CDR3 is TGTGCCAGCACTGTACTAGCGGGAGGAGGTGAGCAGTTCTTC. The encoded protein is CASTVLAGGGEQFF. The full variable domain, completed using reference TRBV9 and TRBJ2-1, is DSGVTQTPKHLITATGQRVTLRCSPRSGDLSVYWYQQSLDQGLQFLIQYYNGEERAKGNILERFSAQQFPDLHSELNLSSLELGDSALYFCASTVLAGGGEQFFGPGTRLTVL.